One sample yielded the 5 T cell receptor beta chains listed below, sequenced in a study of cytomegalovirus exposure and HLA in healthy donors. The PCR made use of 60 Vbeta and 13 Jbeta primers. Using immunoSEQ multiplex PCR, the repertoire was profiled, and TCRdb retains in-frame clones only, with some absent. The table has roughly 110,000 clones, roughly 68% seen once. The sample comprised PBMCs. These receptors were taken from a young man in good health and CMV-seropositive.

The chain links TRBV7-9 to TRBJ2-3; D is perhaps TRBD1 (6 bases). V was cut by 5 bases and J by 2 bases, with 14 bases left in between. Germline V gives CDR1 SEHNR, CDR2 FQNEAQ (reference sequence). The CDR3 length is 15 residues. CDR3 region: CASSTGTSDTDTQYF. CDR3 sequence (DNA): TGTGCCAGCAGCACAGGGACATCGGACACAGATACGCAGTATTTT. Looking up the rest from reference TRBV7-9 and TRBJ2-3 gives the full variable domain: DTGVSQNPRHKITKRGQNVTFRCDPISEHNRLYWYRQTLGQGPEFLTYFQNEAQLEKSRLLSDRFSAERPKGSFSTLEIQRTEQGDSAMYLCASSTGTSDTDTQYFGPGTRLTVL.

This clone was observed a few times. The chain uses TRBV5-1 and TRBJ2-5; perhaps TRBD2 as D (5 bases). The J call may be wrong; the DNA end is better matched by TRBJ2-7. The germline V gene encodes CDR1 SGHRS and CDR2 YFSETQ. The CDR3 totals 14 residues. The CDR3 protein is CASSLSGRAYEQYF. The CDR3 DNA reads TGCGCCAGCAGCTTGAGCGGCCGTGCGTACGAGCAGTACTTC.

The J gene is TRBJ1-2, the V gene TRBV27, with 7 bases fitting TRBD1. Germline V gene data show CDR1 as MNHEY and CDR2 as SMNVEV (reference sequence). The CDR3 extends over 14 amino acids. V was clipped by 5 bases and J by 4 bases; unmatched bases: 7. The chain's CDR3 is CASSTRTGAYGYTF. CDR3 bases: TGTGCCAGCAGTACCCGGACAGGAGCCTATGGCTACACCTTC.

The chain carries TRBV9 and TRBJ2-2, with 9 positions matching TRBD1. This CDR3 comprises 16 residues. Looked up from germline, CDR1 is SGDLS and CDR2 is YYNGEE. J lost 4 bases, V lost 3 bases, and 7 bases had no gene match. The CDR3 region is CASSGDRAMGTGELFF. CDR3 nucleotide sequence: TGTGCCAGCAGCGGGGACAGGGCTATGGGCACCGGGGAGCTGTTTTTT.

This clone was observed a few times. This chain connects TRBV13 to TRBJ1-2; D is unclear. Trimming shortened V by 0 bases and J by 8 bases, and 10 bases separated the two germline ends. Germline CDR1 is PRHDT and CDR2 is FYEKMQ (reference sequence). This CDR3 is 13 amino acids long. CDR3 in amino acids: CASSLGLFEGYTF. CDR3 DNA sequence: TGTGCCAGCAGCTTAGGGCTTTTTGAGGGCTACACCTTC. Looking up the rest from reference TRBV13 and TRBJ1-2 gives the full variable domain: AAGVIQSPRHLIKEKRETATLKCYPIPRHDTVYWYQQGPGQDPQFLISFYEKMQSDKGSIPDRFSAQQFSDYHSELNMSSLELGDSALYFCASSLGLFEGYTFGSGTRLTVV.